These 18 T cell receptor beta chains share one sample of origin, sequenced in a study of cytomegalovirus exposure and HLA in healthy donors. PCR involved 60 Vbeta and 13 Jbeta primers. The assay was immunoSEQ multiplex PCR, and TCRdb's table has in-frame clones only and misses some. This table has about 150,000 clones, 80% to 85% appearing once. The source material was PBMCs. The receptors come from a male donor in good health and CMV-seronegative.

V is TRBV6-1 and J is TRBJ2-1; 10 bases map to TRBD2. Germline V gene sequence: CDR1 MNHNS, CDR2 SASEGT. The CDR3 has 19 amino acids. J gave up 7 bases and V 2 bases, and 17 bases lay outside the gene matches. The chain's CDR3 is CASSERVGSGRASWNEQFF. The CDR3 DNA is TGTGCCAGCAGTGAACGGGTGGGAAGCGGGAGGGCTAGTTGGAATGAGCAGTTCTTC.

The chain employs TRBV27 and TRBJ2-7; D is possibly TRBD2 (6 bases). The CDR3 is 15 amino acids. Germline-derived CDR1 and CDR2 are MNHEY and SMNVEV (reference sequence). V was trimmed by 6 bases and J by 0 bases, leaving 15 bases between them. The CDR3 loop is CASSPGSWSSYEQYF. The CDR3 DNA is TGTGCCAGCAGCCCCGGGAGCTGGAGCTCCTACGAGCAGTACTTC.

The chain links TRBV5-1 to TRBJ1-6, with a tentative D call TRBD1 (5 bases). With 0 bases removed from V and 13 bases from J, the gap between germline ends came to 11 bases. The CDR3 totals 13 residues. From germline, CDR1 is SGHRS and CDR2 YFSETQ. As DNA, the CDR3 is TGCGCCAGCAGCTTGGAGGGGCCCGGGCCCCTCCACTTT. Amino acids: CASSLEGPGPLHF.

This chain links TRBV6-5 with TRBJ2-5, with 8 positions matching TRBD1. V lost 5 bases, J lost 1 base, and 3 bases stayed unmatched. Germline-derived CDR1 and CDR2 are MNHEY and SVGAGI. There are 14 residues in the CDR3. The CDR3 sequence is CASSLTGGQETQYF. The CDR3 bases are TGTGCCAGCAGTCTTACAGGGGGCCAAGAGACCCAGTACTTC.

The rearrangement uses TRBV7-3 and TRBJ1-1; D not certain. There are 15 residues in the CDR3. Germline CDR1 reads SGHTA; CDR2 reads FQGTGA. Trimming stripped 1 base from V and 3 bases from J, with 12 bases between. The CDR3 spells CASSLMGGMDTEAFF. Here the CDR3 DNA reads TGTGCCAGCAGCTTAATGGGAGGGATGGACACTGAAGCTTTCTTT.

Notes on this clone: The junction differs from germline at one of its ends, possibly a read error. This rearrangement joins TRBV6-6 to TRBJ2-7, with D perhaps TRBD1 (6 bases). This CDR3 has 15 residues. CDR1 and CDR2 (germline): MNHNY, SVGAGI (reference sequence). This chain's CDR3 is CACRGRTDPLYEQYF. The CDR3 region has the DNA TGTGCCTGCAGAGGACGGACAGATCCCCTCTACGAGCAGTACTTC.

The J gene is TRBJ2-3, the V gene TRBV4-1; a possible D gene is TRBD2 (5 bases). CDR1 MGHRA and CDR2 YSYEKL come from the germline V gene. The CDR3 totals 16 residues. V was clipped by 2 bases and J by 3 bases, with 15 bases between them. CDR3 sequence reads: CASSQLSASQTDTQYF. DNA of the CDR3: TGCGCCAGCAGCCAATTATCCGCTAGCCAGACAGATACGCAGTATTTT.

The chain carries TRBV7-3 and TRBJ1-2; the match to TRBD1 covers 8 bases. Germline V gives CDR1 SGHTA, CDR2 FQGTGA. J lost 8 bases, V lost 5 bases, and 16 bases had no gene match. The CDR3 sequence is 16 residues long. The CDR3 here is CASSPSPRTGNHGYTF. The CDR3 bases are TGTGCCAGCAGCCCGTCCCCCCGGACAGGGAATCACGGCTACACCTTC.

The chain has TRBV7-8 and TRBJ1-1; TRBD1 is a possible D gene (5 bases). Trimming took off 2 bases at V and 5 bases at J, with 15 bases between the two ends. CDR1 and CDR2 from the germline V gene are SGHVS and FQNEAQ. The CDR3 has 15 amino acids. The CDR3 is CASSLSTAGRTEAFF. Written as DNA, the CDR3 is TGTGCCAGCAGCTTATCCACCGCGGGGCGAACTGAAGCTTTCTTT.

V is TRBV2 and J is TRBJ1-5; 9 bases match TRBD1. From germline, CDR1 is SNHLY and CDR2 FYNNEI. This CDR3 has 15 residues. The junction had 8 bases not matched to a gene; V was cut back by 4 bases and J by 7 bases. The CDR3 DNA is TGTGCCAGCAGTGTGGGGACAGGGATTCGGCAGCCCCAGCATTTT. This sequence encodes CASSVGTGIRQPQHF.

V gene TRBV11-2 combines with J gene TRBJ2-7; 7 nucleotides agree with TRBD1. Trimming cost V 3 bases and J 0 bases; bases outside gene matches: 5. CDR1 and CDR2 (germline): SGHAT, FQNNGV. The CDR3 length is 15 residues. CDR3 amino acids: CASSFRQGVSYEQYF. The CDR3 nucleotides are TGTGCCAGCAGCTTTAGGCAGGGGGTCTCCTACGAGCAGTACTTC.

J is TRBJ1-5 and V is TRBV19; D not resolved. With 2 bases removed from V and 4 bases from J, the gap between germline ends came to 12 bases. The CDR3 is 15 amino acids. Germline CDR1 is LNHDA and CDR2 is SQIVND (reference sequence). This CDR3 reads CASSIFSGRNQPQHF. CDR3 bases: TGTGCCAGTAGTATATTTTCCGGTCGGAATCAGCCCCAGCATTTT.

The V and J genes are TRBV28 and TRBJ2-7; 7 positions agree with TRBD1. The CDR3 has 15 residues. Germline loops: CDR1 MDHEN, CDR2 SYDVKM. Germline trimming cut 3 bases from V and 5 bases from J; bases unmatched to any gene: 10. CDR3 amino acids: CASSFREGASNEQYF. The DNA for the CDR3 is TGTGCCAGCAGTTTTCGTGAGGGGGCGAGTAACGAGCAGTACTTC. The entire variable domain, with the rest obtained from reference TRBV28 and TRBJ2-7, is as follows: DVKVTQSSRYLVKRTGEKVFLECVQDMDHENMFWYRQDPGLGLRLIYFSYDVKMKEKGDIPEGYSVSREKKERFSLILESASTNQTSMYLCASSFREGASNEQYFGPGTRLTVT.

This chain links TRBV15 with TRBJ1-2; possible D gene TRBD1, 6 bases. Germline V lookup: CDR1 LNHNV, CDR2 YYDKDF (reference sequence). The CDR3 runs 19 residues. Trimming pared 0 bases from V and 4 bases from J, leaving 24 bases between. As DNA, the CDR3 is TGTGCCACCAGCAGAGATCCGAATTCCGCGGGGGGCATGCCCTATGGCTACACCTTC. Protein product: CATSRDPNSAGGMPYGYTF.

The genes are TRBV25-1 and TRBJ2-5; TRBD2 matches at 13 bases. The germline V gene encodes CDR1 MGHDK and CDR2 SYGVNS. This CDR3 has 15 amino acids. After removal of 5 bases from V and 3 bases from J, the junction contained 3 bases not matched to a gene. The CDR3 spells CASSQGTSGKETQYF. In DNA, the CDR3 is TGTGCCAGCAGTCAAGGGACTAGCGGGAAAGAGACCCAGTACTTC.

The chain employs TRBV9 and TRBJ1-1; D might be TRBD1 (5 bases). The CDR3 covers 16 residues. Trimming pared 4 bases from V and 1 base from J, leaving 17 bases between. Per the germline V gene, CDR1 is SGDLS and CDR2 is YYNGEE. The CDR3 DNA reads TGTGCCAGCAGCCCCCCGACGGGACTGAAGAACACTGAAGCTTTCTTT. Translating it yields CASSPPTGLKNTEAFF. Drawing the rest from reference TRBV9 and TRBJ1-1, the complete variable domain is DSGVTQTPKHLITATGQRVTLRCSPRSGDLSVYWYQQSLDQGLQFLIQYYNGEERAKGNILERFSAQQFPDLHSELNLSSLELGDSALYFCASSPPTGLKNTEAFFGQGTRLTVV.

CDR3 protein: CASRPGDQETQYF. The CDR3 DNA reads TGTGCCAGCAGGCCAGGGGATCAAGAGACCCAGTACTTC. V gene TRBV28 combines with J gene TRBJ2-5, with a possible D match to TRBD1 (6 bases). Trimming shortened V by 6 bases and J by 2 bases, and 10 bases separated the two germline ends. This CDR3 has 13 amino acids. CDR1 is MDHEN and CDR2 is SYDVKM in the germline V gene.

The chain combines TRBV11-1 with TRBJ2-1, with D maybe TRBD2 (6 bases). Germline assignment: CDR1 SGHAT and CDR2 FQDESV (reference sequence). CDR3 length equals 17 residues. V lost 0 bases and J lost 6, with 18 bases in between. The CDR3 sequence: CASSLASGVGGRNEQFF. The CDR3 DNA sequence: TGTGCCAGCAGCTTAGCGTCTGGGGTGGGGGGACGCAATGAGCAGTTCTTC.